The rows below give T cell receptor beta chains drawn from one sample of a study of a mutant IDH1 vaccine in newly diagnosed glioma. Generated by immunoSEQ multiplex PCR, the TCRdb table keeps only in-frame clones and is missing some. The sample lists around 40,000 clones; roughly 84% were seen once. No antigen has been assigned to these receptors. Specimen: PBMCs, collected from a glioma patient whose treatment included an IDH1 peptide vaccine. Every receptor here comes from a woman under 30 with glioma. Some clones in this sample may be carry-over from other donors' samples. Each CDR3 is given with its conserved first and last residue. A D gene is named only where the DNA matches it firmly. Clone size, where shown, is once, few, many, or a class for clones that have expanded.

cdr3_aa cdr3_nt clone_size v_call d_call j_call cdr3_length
CASSPLAGETYNEQFF TGTGCCAGCAGCCCCCTAGCGGGAGAGACCTACAATGAGCAGTTCTTC NA TRBV2 TRBD2 TRBJ2-1 16
CSVEVYSPDTQYF TGCAGCGTTGAAGTATATTCCCCAGATACGCAGTATTTT NA TRBV29-1 NA TRBJ2-3 13
CASSLREHQEQFF TGCGCCAGCAGCTTGCGGGAACACCAGGAGCAGTTCTTC NA TRBV5-1 NA TRBJ2-1 13
CASSVSGTGYEQFF TGTGCCAGCAGTGTGAGCGGGACGGGCTATGAGCAGTTCTTC NA TRBV6-1 TRBD2 TRBJ2-1 14
CASSDRVNTEAFF TGTGCCAGTAGTGACAGGGTGAACACTGAAGCTTTCTTT NA TRBV19 TRBD1 TRBJ1-1 13
CASSSHTIGTAGEQFF TGTGCCAGCAGCTCACATACTATCGGGACAGCAGGAGAGCAGTTCTTC NA TRBV13 TRBD1 TRBJ2-1 16
CASSVGGASNQPQHF TGTGCCAGCAGCGTAGGAGGGGCTAGCAATCAGCCCCAGCATTTT few TRBV9 NA TRBJ1-5 15
CASSSSSGERATQYF TGTGCCAGCAGCTCCTCCTCAGGCGAGCGGGCGACCCAGTACTTC NA TRBV11-2 NA TRBJ2-5 15
CASSLGSGSNNEQFF TGTGCCAGCAGCCTGGGTAGCGGGAGTAACAATGAGCAGTTCTTC NA TRBV6-6 TRBD2 TRBJ2-1 15
CASTPHYDNSYEQYF TGTGCCAGCACTCCCCATTACGACAACTCCTACGAGCAGTACTTC NA TRBV6-5 NA TRBJ2-7 15
CASSLRAGANVLTF TGTGCCAGCAGTTTAAGGGCTGGGGCCAACGTCCTGACTTTC NA TRBV27 NA TRBJ2-6 14
CASTRGRGTEAFF TGTGCCAGCACCAGGGGGAGGGGCACTGAAGCTTTCTTT NA TRBV6-1 TRBD1 TRBJ1-1 13
CASSEGGGDGYTF TGTGCCAGCAGTGAAGGCGGAGGGGATGGCTACACCTTC NA TRBV6-1 NA TRBJ1-2 13
CASSYGHLSSYEQYF TGTGCCAGCAGTTACGGTCACCTCAGCTCCTACGAGCAGTACTTC NA TRBV6-6 NA TRBJ2-7 15
CASSQPRGVNEKLFF TGTGCCAGCAGCCAGCCGCGGGGGGTAAATGAAAAACTGTTTTTT NA TRBV4-2 NA TRBJ1-4 15
CASAGLQETQYF TGTGCCAGTGCGGGACTGCAAGAGACCCAGTACTTC few TRBV2 NA TRBJ2-5 12
CASMVQGGTEAFF TGTGCCAGTATGGTCCAGGGGGGCACTGAAGCTTTCTTT few TRBV19 TRBD1 TRBJ1-1 13
CASSSRQTGKNEKLFF TGTGCCAGCAGCTCGCGTCAGACGGGAAAAAATGAAAAACTGTTTTTT NA TRBV11-3 NA TRBJ1-4 16
CASSPQGARNEQYF TGTGCCAGCAGCCCACAGGGGGCGCGGAACGAGCAGTACTTC once TRBV6-5 TRBD1 TRBJ2-7 14
CASRAPEPPETQYF TGTGCCAGCAGAGCTCCAGAACCCCCAGAGACCCAGTACTTC once TRBV6-1 NA TRBJ2-5 14
CAWTRQGAYEQYF TGTGCCTGGACCAGACAGGGGGCCTACGAGCAGTACTTC NA TRBV30 TRBD1 TRBJ2-7 13
CASRLVKTPRGYTF TGTGCAAGTCGCTTAGTGAAGACTCCGCGGGGCTACACCTTC few TRBV12-2 NA TRBJ1-2 14
CASSGGTGSRNTIYF TGTGCCAGCAGCGGAGGGACAGGGAGCCGAAACACCATATATTTT once TRBV5-4 TRBD1 TRBJ1-3 15
CASSLWTGRDEQYF TGTGCCAGCAGCCTATGGACAGGGAGAGACGAGCAGTACTTC NA TRBV7-2 TRBD1 TRBJ2-7 14
CASSATDANTEAFF TGCGCCAGCAGCGCGACAGATGCGAACACTGAAGCTTTCTTT NA TRBV5-1 NA TRBJ1-1 14
CASSLRGADTQYF TGTGCCAGCAGCTTAAGGGGTGCAGATACGCAGTATTTT NA TRBV7-9 NA TRBJ2-3 13
CASSSTGTGELFF TGTGCCAGTAGTTCCACAGGGACCGGGGAGCTGTTTTTT NA TRBV19 NA TRBJ2-2 13
CASSYNTGYEQYF TGTGCCAGCAGTTACAATACAGGCTACGAGCAGTACTTC once TRBV6-5 NA TRBJ2-7 13
CASSPTSAETQYF TGTGCCAGCAGCCCGACGAGCGCAGAGACCCAGTACTTC NA TRBV11-2 NA TRBJ2-5 13
CASSPYRGSSGNTIYF TGTGCCAGCAGCCCGTACAGGGGCAGCTCTGGAAACACCATATATTTT NA TRBV7-8 TRBD1 TRBJ1-3 16
CASSLGSGPADTQYF TGTGCCAGCAGCTTGGGAAGCGGCCCCGCAGATACGCAGTATTTT NA TRBV5-8 NA TRBJ2-3 15
CASSLAPNEQYF TGTGCCAGCAGCCTAGCCCCCAACGAGCAGTACTTC once TRBV7-2 NA TRBJ2-7 12
CASSPDSWETQYF TGTGCCAGCTCACCCGACAGCTGGGAGACCCAGTACTTC NA TRBV18 NA TRBJ2-5 13
CASSFFGGTGTEAFF TGTGCCAGCAGCTTCTTCGGGGGCACTGGCACTGAAGCTTTCTTT NA TRBV11-2 NA TRBJ1-1 15
CASSEWRAGEDTQYF TGTGCCAGCAGTGAATGGAGGGCAGGGGAAGATACGCAGTATTTT once TRBV25-1 NA TRBJ2-3 15
CASSPGPQQFGQYF TGTGCCAGCAGCCCCGGCCCCCAGCAATTCGGGCAGTACTTC NA TRBV5-5 NA TRBJ2-5 14
CASKGSTYEQYF TGTGCCAGTAAGGGCAGTACCTACGAGCAGTACTTC NA TRBV19 NA TRBJ2-7 12
CASSPGTGYGYTF TGTGCCAGCAGCCCCGGGACAGGCTATGGCTACACCTTC NA TRBV7-9 TRBD1 TRBJ1-2 13
CASSEVTGTGIISGANVLTF TGTGCCAGCAGTGAAGTGACCGGGACAGGGATAATCTCTGGGGCCAACGTCCTGACTTTC NA TRBV6-1 TRBD1 TRBJ2-6 20
CASSQMVTRPGNTIYF TGCGCCAGCAGCCAAATGGTTACCCGGCCTGGAAACACCATATATTTT NA TRBV4-1 NA TRBJ1-3 16
CASSGGSYEQYF TGTGCCAGCAGTGGGGGCTCCTACGAGCAGTACTTC NA TRBV2 NA TRBJ2-7 12
CASSASGPTSTDTQYF TGCGCCAGCTCCGCCTCAGGGCCCACTAGCACAGATACGCAGTATTTT NA TRBV4-1 NA TRBJ2-3 16
CASSLGLDIVYEQYF TGCGCCAGCAGCTTGGGACTGGACATTGTCTACGAGCAGTACTTC NA TRBV5-1 NA TRBJ2-7 15
CASSSRGQGINYGYTF TGTGCCAGCAGCTCCAGGGGCCAGGGGATTAACTATGGCTACACCTTC NA TRBV9 NA TRBJ1-2 16
CASSVVGFGRGANVLTF TGTGCCAGCAGCGTAGTGGGGTTCGGAAGGGGGGCCAACGTCCTGACTTTC NA TRBV9 NA TRBJ2-6 17
CASSLQAGGSYNEQFF TGTGCCAGCAGCCTTCAAGCGGGAGGGTCCTACAATGAGCAGTTCTTC NA TRBV5-4 TRBD2 TRBJ2-1 16
CSAPGVGEQYF TGCAGTGCCCCGGGAGTTGGGGAGCAGTACTTC NA TRBV20-1 NA TRBJ2-5 11
CASSPLGLAALGQFF TGCGCCAGCAGTCCATTGGGACTAGCGGCCCTAGGGCAGTTCTTC NA TRBV10-1 TRBD2 TRBJ2-1 15
CASSLGPWADTQYF TGTGCCAGCAGTTTGGGACCCTGGGCAGATACGCAGTATTTT NA TRBV28 NA TRBJ2-3 14